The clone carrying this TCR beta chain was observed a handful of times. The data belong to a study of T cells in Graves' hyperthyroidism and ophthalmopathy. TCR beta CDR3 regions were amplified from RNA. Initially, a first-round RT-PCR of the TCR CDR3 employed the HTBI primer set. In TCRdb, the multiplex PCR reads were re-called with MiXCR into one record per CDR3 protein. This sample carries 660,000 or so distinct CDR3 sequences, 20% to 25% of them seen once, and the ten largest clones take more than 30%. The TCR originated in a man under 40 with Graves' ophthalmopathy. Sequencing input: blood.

This CDR3 reads CAWSGGRILLDTEAFF. DNA for the CDR3: TGTGCCTGGAGTGGGGGCCGGATTCTGTTAGACACTGAAGCTTTCTTT. The V and J genes are TRBV30 and TRBJ1-1; tentative D call: TRBD1 (5 bases). Germline CDR1 GTSNPN, CDR2 SVGIG (reference sequence). Trimming removed 1 base at V and 3 bases at J, with 18 bases between. The CDR3 is 16 residues long.